This is a list of T cell receptor beta chains from one sample in a study of T cell responses to AZD1222 COVID-19 vaccine. The assay was immunoSEQ multiplex PCR, and TCRdb's table has in-frame clones only and misses some. The data show about 120,000 clones, with about nine tenths seen just once and around 7.2% held by the top ten. This material consisted of peripheral blood, taken on day 0 of AZD1222 vaccination. The receptors here all came from an adult in good health. The CDR3 runs from the conserved cysteine through the conserved F or W. A D gene is named only where the DNA matches it firmly.

v_call	d_call	j_call	cdr3_aa
TRBV5-6	NA	TRBJ2-7	CASSFLDTNDEQYF
TRBV6-2/TRBV6-3	TRBD1	TRBJ2-5	CASSYPRDRGQQETQYF
TRBV6-4	NA	TRBJ2-6	CASSRDSGANVLTF
TRBV6-1	NA	TRBJ1-5	CASSEYGDNQPQHF
TRBV6-2/TRBV6-3	NA	TRBJ1-1	CASSPLGTEAFF
TRBV29-1	TRBD1	TRBJ1-2	CSVPDRGNYGYTF
TRBV28	NA	TRBJ2-7	CASSKAGGSYEQYF
TRBV5-5	NA	TRBJ1-3	CASSLALRESGNTIYF
TRBV24-1	NA	TRBJ2-1	CATSDPGQGSSYNEQFF
TRBV6-2/TRBV6-3	NA	TRBJ1-1	CASSTAGSTNLNTEAFF
TRBV27	TRBD2	TRBJ2-1	CASSRTSGSLNEQFF
TRBV3-1/TRBV3-2	NA	TRBJ1-1	CASSQTTGFAEAFF
TRBV27	TRBD2	TRBJ2-7	CASSPAGGSYEQYF
TRBV19	NA	TRBJ2-5	CASSTYQETQYF
TRBV27	NA	TRBJ2-5	CASSLGPRRGETQYF
TRBV28	NA	TRBJ2-1	CASGLSYNEQFF
TRBV25-1	NA	TRBJ1-1	CASRGYDTEAFF
TRBV5-1	NA	TRBJ1-1	CASSLERNTNTEAFF
TRBV7-2	NA	TRBJ2-3	CASSLTTKADTQYF
TRBV18	TRBD1	TRBJ1-5	CASSGTGDNQPQHF
TRBV29-1	NA	TRBJ1-4	CSVEPGEKLFF
TRBV6-5	NA	TRBJ1-2	CASSYSLSGNYGYTF
TRBV11-2	TRBD1	TRBJ2-7	CASNRGAGIYEQYF
TRBV19	TRBD1	TRBJ1-5	CASTPTGGNQPQHF
TRBV27	TRBD1	TRBJ2-1	CASSLTPGGFYNEQFF
TRBV6-1	TRBD2	TRBJ2-1	CASSEGGLAGSYNEQFF
TRBV9	TRBD1	TRBJ1-2	CASSVGSGGANGYTF
TRBV30	NA	TRBJ2-3	CAWSVRGMNADTQYF
TRBV7-2	TRBD2	TRBJ2-1	CASSSTSGVNEQFF
TRBV6-5	NA	TRBJ1-3	CASWAAVSGNTIYF
TRBV19	TRBD2	TRBJ2-1	CASSTPTSGINEQFF
TRBV2	TRBD1	TRBJ1-2	CASSRDRGGYTF
TRBV23-1	TRBD2	TRBJ2-5	CASRALAGGETQYF
TRBV3-1/TRBV3-2	TRBD2	TRBJ2-5	CASSQGLAQNEETQYF
TRBV27	TRBD2	TRBJ2-7	CASRDYLDEQYF
TRBV5-8	NA	TRBJ2-1	CASSLEGSGYNEQFF
TRBV19	TRBD2	TRBJ2-1	CASSMGTSFWNEQFF
TRBV2	NA	TRBJ2-3	CASSAFGTDTQYF
TRBV19	NA	TRBJ1-2	CASSTGFSGYTF
TRBV30	NA	TRBJ2-6	CAWSSGVQGANVLTF
TRBV28	NA	TRBJ1-5	CASSTTRTTLSNQPQHF
TRBV30	NA	TRBJ2-5	CAWSVLEGGRGTQYF
TRBV2	NA	TRBJ2-1	CASMPTGSRNEQFF
TRBV19	TRBD2	TRBJ2-5	CASTSGSYQETQYF
TRBV28	NA	TRBJ1-2	CASRGGYGGYTF
TRBV2	NA	TRBJ2-7	CASSKRDLEQYF
TRBV7-9	TRBD2	TRBJ2-7	CASSLGRLAGVPKYF
TRBV10-3	TRBD1	TRBJ1-6	CAISGQGAVASPLHF
TRBV9	TRBD1	TRBJ1-4	CASSVAGTGEKLFF
TRBV29-1	NA	TRBJ1-1	CSVEGRGAVNTEAFF
TRBV4-2	NA	TRBJ1-6	CASSQVGTGNSPLHF
TRBV15	NA	TRBJ1-1	CATRPNRGGNTEAFF
TRBV6-1	NA	TRBJ2-7	CASSGADSYEQYF
TRBV4-1	NA	TRBJ1-1	CASSQLGLNTEAFF
TRBV9	NA	TRBJ1-4	CASSVEAGRIEKLFF
TRBV27	NA	TRBJ1-4	CASSLRRVGGEKLFF
TRBV28	NA	TRBJ2-1	CASSFGGVYNEQFF